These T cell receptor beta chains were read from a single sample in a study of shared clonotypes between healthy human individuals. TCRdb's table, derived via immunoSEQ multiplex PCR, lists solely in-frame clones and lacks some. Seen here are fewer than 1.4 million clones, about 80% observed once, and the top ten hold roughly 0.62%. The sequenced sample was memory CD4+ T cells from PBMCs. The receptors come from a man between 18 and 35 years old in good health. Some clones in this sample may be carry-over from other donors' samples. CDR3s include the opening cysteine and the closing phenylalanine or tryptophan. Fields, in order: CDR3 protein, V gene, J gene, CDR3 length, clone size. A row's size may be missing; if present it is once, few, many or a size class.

CDR3: CASSVSGGSGNTIYF
V: TRBV9
J: TRBJ1-3
length: 15
size: .

CDR3: CASSLEPGNGYTF
V: TRBV7-6
J: TRBJ1-2
length: 13
size: .

CDR3: CASSFGGELFF
V: TRBV7-9
J: TRBJ2-2
length: 11
size: .

CDR3: CASSLTGAWNQPQHF
V: TRBV7-3
J: TRBJ1-5
length: 15
size: once

CDR3: CASSLSTGEAEKLFF
V: TRBV5-1
J: TRBJ1-4
length: 15
size: few

CDR3: CASSMGLAGGQETQYF
V: TRBV2
J: TRBJ2-5
length: 16
size: .

CDR3: CASSRRGQRNTGELFF
V: TRBV27
J: TRBJ2-2
length: 16
size: .

CDR3: CAWNAGANYDYTF
V: TRBV30
J: TRBJ1-2
length: 13
size: .

CDR3: CASSPGGLAGVYEQYF
V: TRBV5-1
J: TRBJ2-7
length: 16
size: .

CDR3: CASQGLNTGELFF
V: TRBV11-2
J: TRBJ2-2
length: 13
size: .

CDR3: CASSPTAVADTQYF
V: TRBV18
J: TRBJ2-3
length: 14
size: .

CDR3: CARPPVGYTF
V: TRBV6-5
J: TRBJ1-2
length: 10
size: few

CDR3: CASSTAGVPYEQYF
V: TRBV5-1
J: TRBJ2-7
length: 14
size: .

CDR3: CASRSGQGNTEAFF
V: TRBV5-1
J: TRBJ1-1
length: 14
size: .

CDR3: CASSPAGTGNEKLFF
V: TRBV18
J: TRBJ1-4
length: 15
size: few

CDR3: CASSPHAYDREANEKLFF
V: TRBV4-2
J: TRBJ1-4
length: 18
size: .

CDR3: CASSTLREGASGNTDTQYF
V: TRBV7-8
J: TRBJ2-3
length: 19
size: few

CDR3: CSVEGTSHLSYNEQFF
V: TRBV29-1
J: TRBJ2-1
length: 16
size: .

CDR3: CASSSGRSETQYF
V: TRBV19
J: TRBJ2-5
length: 13
size: .

CDR3: CASSAGGQANEQFF
V: TRBV10-2
J: TRBJ2-1
length: 14
size: .

CDR3: CASSLGGKPSGANVLTF
V: TRBV7-9
J: TRBJ2-6
length: 17
size: .

CDR3: CATGKVGNTIYF
V: TRBV10-3
J: TRBJ1-3
length: 12
size: .

CDR3: CASSRTVGEQYF
V: TRBV28
J: TRBJ2-7
length: 12
size: .

CDR3: CASSLVGTVTGELFF
V: TRBV7-2
J: TRBJ2-2
length: 15
size: .

CDR3: CASQGQLTQQETQYF
V: TRBV11-1
J: TRBJ2-5
length: 15
size: once

CDR3: CASSLGLAGGEQFF
V: TRBV11-3
J: TRBJ2-1
length: 14
size: once